A selection of T cell receptor beta chains follows, all from one sample in a study of CD8 T cells in Susac syndrome. TCRdb itself ran the immunoSEQ multiplex PCR reads through MiXCR, one entry per CDR3 protein. The sample has 170,000 or so distinct CDR3 sequences; 90% to 96% are singletons. Sequencing input: CD4+ T cells from PBMCs. These receptors came from a human donor with Susac syndrome. The CDR3 runs from the conserved cysteine through the conserved F or W. D genes are given only for firm matches. Clone size appears in some rows only: once, few, many, or a class for an expanded clone.

v_call	d_call	clone_size	j_call	cdr3_aa	cdr3_nt
TRBV4-1	-	-	TRBJ2-4	CASSQDQWNIQYF	TGCGCCAGCAGCCAAGATCAGTGGAACATTCAGTACTTC
TRBV12-3/TRBV12-4	TRBD1	-	TRBJ2-7	CASSWTGTPYEQYF	TGTGCCAGCAGCTGGACAGGAACTCCCTACGAGCAGTACTTC
TRBV29-1	TRBD2	-	TRBJ2-3	CSVVPGLAGGYGTDTQYF	TGCAGCGTAGTTCCGGGACTAGCGGGAGGGTACGGCACAGATACGCAGTATTTT
TRBV2	-	-	TRBJ2-3	CASSERDLGTDTQYF	TGTGCCAGCAGTGAACGGGACCTAGGAACAGATACGCAGTATTTT
TRBV30	-	-	TRBJ1-2	CAWSVRRDHGYTF	TGTGCCTGGAGTGTTAGGAGGGATCATGGCTACACCTTC
TRBV18	-	-	TRBJ2-5	CASSPGHKETQYF	TGTGCCAGCTCACCAGGGCATAAAGAGACCCAGTACTTC
TRBV4-2	-	-	TRBJ1-5	CASSQKGAGQPQHF	TGTGCCAGCAGCCAAAAGGGAGCGGGTCAGCCCCAGCATTTT
TRBV2	TRBD2	-	TRBJ2-1	CATKSRLAGNEQFF	TGTGCCACCAAAAGCAGACTAGCAGGAAATGAGCAGTTCTTC
TRBV27	-	-	TRBJ2-1	CASSPLGTGTYNEQFF	TGTGCCAGCAGTCCCCTGGGAACCGGAACCTACAATGAGCAGTTCTTC
TRBV7-8	-	-	TRBJ1-1	CASSWGGNTEAFF	TGTGCCAGCAGCTGGGGCGGGAACACTGAAGCTTTCTTT
TRBV19	-	-	TRBJ1-1	CASSFQQGQTFF	TGTGCCAGTAGTTTCCAACAGGGTCAAACTTTCTTT
TRBV15	TRBD1	-	TRBJ2-1	CATSRGLGTVKSNEQFF	TGTGCCACCAGCAGAGGGTTAGGGACAGTCAAGAGCAATGAGCAGTTCTTC
TRBV29-1	TRBD2	-	TRBJ2-1	CSVVRGGLHNEQFF	TGCAGCGTTGTAAGGGGAGGGCTTCATAATGAGCAGTTCTTC
TRBV5-6	-	once	TRBJ2-7	CASSPNAGQPIYEQYF	TGTGCCAGCAGCCCGAATGCAGGACAGCCCATTTACGAGCAGTACTTC
TRBV6-6	TRBD1	-	TRBJ1-1	CASSYLTGGRNTEAFF	TGTGCCAGCAGTTACCTTACAGGGGGCCGGAACACTGAAGCTTTCTTT
TRBV13	TRBD2	-	TRBJ2-3	CASSIGTSGRPRDTQYF	TGTGCCAGCAGCATCGGGACTAGCGGGAGGCCGAGGGATACGCAGTATTTT
TRBV6-5	TRBD2	-	TRBJ2-1	CASSHGGEGGEQFF	TGTGCCAGCAGTCACGGGGGGGAGGGAGGCGAGCAGTTCTTC
TRBV28	-	-	TRBJ1-2	CASSYGTWYGYTF	TGTGCCAGCAGTTACGGGACGTGGTATGGCTACACCTTC
TRBV19	-	-	TRBJ1-1	CASSMPWGSTANTEAFF	TGTGCCAGTAGTATGCCGTGGGGCAGCACTGCGAACACTGAAGCTTTCTTT
TRBV29-1	TRBD2	-	TRBJ2-3	CSERGSLGTDTQYF	TGCAGCGAGCGGGGGAGTTTGGGCACAGATACGCAGTATTTT
TRBV28	-	-	TRBJ2-7	CASSPPGAYEQYF	TGTGCCAGCAGCCCCCCGGGGGCCTACGAGCAGTACTTC
TRBV5-6	-	-	TRBJ1-5	CASSLSSRGQPQHF	TGTGCCAGCAGCTTAAGTTCGCGGGGACAGCCCCAGCATTTT
TRBV6-5	-	-	TRBJ2-7	CASSKTGWNEQYF	TGTGCCAGCAGTAAAACAGGTTGGAACGAGCAGTACTTC
TRBV30	-	-	TRBJ2-1	CAWGRVSDEQFF	TGTGCCTGGGGCAGGGTCTCGGATGAGCAGTTCTTC
TRBV29-1	-	-	TRBJ1-1	CSVARTLNTEAFF	TGCAGCGTCGCTCGGACTCTAAACACTGAAGCTTTCTTT